The 7 T cell receptor beta chains below were found in one sample sequenced in a study of beta chain features in type 1 diabetes. Expressed TCRB transcripts were sequenced after all isolated RNA was converted to cDNA. This table comes from immunoSEQ multiplex PCR, and its TCRdb copy is limited to in-frame clones, with some not included. This sample has 330,000 or so clones; approximately 12% occur once, and the top ten carry around 0.0099%. These TCRs' antigens remain unknown. The study's findings and limits: Type 1 diabetes patients had TCRB CDR3s that were shorter (moderately but significantly so) in all four CD4+ subsets.

Sequences were obtained from naive CD4+ T cells from blood. The receptors stem from a woman in her late teens or twenties with type 1 diabetes.

This clone was recorded a few times. This chain links TRBV4-1 with TRBJ1-2; no firm D call. The V end lost 4 bases, the J end lost 5 bases, and 17 bases lay between the germline ends. Germline loops: CDR1 MGHRA, CDR2 YSYEKL. This CDR3 is 15 amino acids long. In DNA form, the CDR3 reads TGCGCCAGCAGCCCTCCCGCCGCGAACCTTTATGGCTACACCTTC. Its protein is CASSPPAANLYGYTF.

The CDR3 nucleotides are TGTGCCAGCAGCTTAGAACCAGGGGGTCGAAACACCATATATTTT. It specifies CASSLEPGGRNTIYF. The V and J genes are TRBV7-8 and TRBJ1-3; 7 bases line up with TRBD1. The CDR3 totals 15 residues. Per the germline V gene, CDR1 is SGHVS and CDR2 is FQNEAQ. The J segment lost 5 bases and the V segment lost 1 base, leaving 5 bases of the junction unmatched.

This clone has just a few counts. The chain couples TRBV7-9 to TRBJ2-7; 8 nucleotides agree with TRBD1. Trimming at V came to 4 bases and at J to 0 bases, leaving 2 bases not matched to a gene. The length of the CDR3 is 14 residues. CDR1 SEHNR and CDR2 FQNEAQ come from the germline V gene (reference sequence). CDR3 coding DNA: TGTGCCAGCAGCTCGACAGGGGACTCCTACGAGCAGTACTTC. Protein product: CASSSTGDSYEQYF.

The genes are TRBV4-2 and TRBJ2-2, with a possible D match to TRBD1 (6 bases). The CDR3 covers 15 residues. Trimming took 4 bases from V and 4 from J, leaving 13 bases between them. From germline, CDR1 is LGHNA and CDR2 YNFKEQ. The CDR3 loop reads CASSPQLGGTGELFF. CDR3 DNA sequence: TGTGCCAGCAGCCCACAACTAGGGGGCACCGGGGAGCTGTTTTTT.

This clone was detected only a few times. V is TRBV5-1 and J is TRBJ2-7, with 8 bases fitting TRBD2. V lost 4 bases, J lost 4 bases, and 4 bases stayed unmatched. Germline loops: CDR1 SGHRS, CDR2 YFSETQ. The CDR3 runs to 13 residues. DNA for the CDR3: TGCGCCAGCAGCCCGGGGGGGGCATACGAGCAGTACTTC. This gives the protein CASSPGGAYEQYF.

This clone has only a few counts. This rearrangement joins TRBV29-1 to TRBJ2-7; TRBD2 agrees at 13 bases. Looked up from germline, CDR1 is SQVTM and CDR2 is ANQGSEA. Unmatched junction bases numbered 10, after V lost 4 bases and J lost 7 bases. The CDR3 has 15 amino acids. CDR3 bases: TGCAGCGTTGGCCCGAGACTAGCGGGAGGAGGGGAGCAGTACTTC. It codes for CSVGPRLAGGGEQYF.

This clone was seen a few times. The chain recombines TRBV19 with TRBJ1-5; 7 bases are a match to TRBD1. From germline, CDR1 is LNHDA and CDR2 SQIVND (reference sequence). The length of the CDR3 is 13 residues. The CDR3 region is CATRQGFNQPQHF. CDR3 nucleotides: TGTGCGACCCGACAGGGATTTAATCAGCCCCAGCATTTT.